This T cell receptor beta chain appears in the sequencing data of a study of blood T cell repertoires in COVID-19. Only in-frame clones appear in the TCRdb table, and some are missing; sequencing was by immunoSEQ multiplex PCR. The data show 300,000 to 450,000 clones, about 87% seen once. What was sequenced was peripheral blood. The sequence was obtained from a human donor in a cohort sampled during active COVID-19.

CDR3 loop: CASSIGQGEAFF. The CDR3, as DNA: TGTGCCAGCAGCATCGGACAGGGAGAAGCTTTCTTT. This chain links TRBV11-2 with TRBJ1-1; 8 bases map to TRBD1. CDR3 length: 12 amino acids. The germline V gene has CDR1 SGHAT and CDR2 FQNNGV. V lost 5 bases to trimming and J lost 8 bases; unmatched junction nucleotides: 4.